The clone carrying this T cell receptor beta chain was counted many times. The sample belongs to a study of response to subunit inactivated influenza vaccine. TCRdb re-derived calls from the RT-PCR reads in MiXCR, one entry per CDR3 protein. In the table there are about 540,000 distinct CDR3 sequences, under 25% of which are singletons. This sample was also put to use in a study of T cells expressing NK-cell markers. That work contributes: What made the TCR beta cDNA was 5'RACE template switching with UMIs.

The receptor was isolated from a man between 50 and 59 years old who received an inactivated influenza vaccine. Source: CD4+ T cells sorted from PBMCs, taken 12 days after vaccination.

The DNA of the CDR3 is TGTGCCAGCAGTTACGGCTATCGGGAGGGCCGGTCCTACAATGAGCAGTTCTTC. Amino acids: CASSYGYREGRSYNEQFF. The J gene is TRBJ2-1, the V gene TRBV6-5, with 8 bases lining up with TRBD2. Germline CDR1 MNHEY, CDR2 SVGAGI. The CDR3 extends over 18 amino acids. The trim removed 2 bases at V and 1 base at J, leaving 10 bases unmatched.